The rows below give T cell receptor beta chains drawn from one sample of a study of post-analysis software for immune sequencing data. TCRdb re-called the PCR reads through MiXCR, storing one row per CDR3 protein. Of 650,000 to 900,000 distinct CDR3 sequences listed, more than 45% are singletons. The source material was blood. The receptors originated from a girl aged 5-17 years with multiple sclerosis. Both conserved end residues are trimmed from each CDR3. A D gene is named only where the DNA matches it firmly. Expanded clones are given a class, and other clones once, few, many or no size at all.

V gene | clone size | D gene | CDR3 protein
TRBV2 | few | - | ASMIPGKVEETQY
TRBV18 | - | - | ASSPRGTMNTEAF
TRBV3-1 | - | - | ASSQGVPYERY
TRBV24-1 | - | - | ATSDGQGLSYEQY
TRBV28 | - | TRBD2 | ASSLVRGLGPYEQY
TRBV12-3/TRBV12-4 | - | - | ASSPEAMKNIQY
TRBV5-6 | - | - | ASSPLPGTGWGEQY
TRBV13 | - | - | ASSLGKGPYEQY
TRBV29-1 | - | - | SVARRGDTEAF
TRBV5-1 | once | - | ASSDGGEPSDTQY
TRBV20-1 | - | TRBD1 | SAREGGEGAWQPQH
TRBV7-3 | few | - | ASSLTPNEKLF
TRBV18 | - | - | ASSETGPNSPLH
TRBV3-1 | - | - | ASSRFTGTSGTNVLT
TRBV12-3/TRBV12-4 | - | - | ASSPQERPENTIY
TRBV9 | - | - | ASSQFGGLKEKLF
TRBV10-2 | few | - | ASSESGRSGYT
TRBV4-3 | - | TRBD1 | ASSWNRGNTEAF
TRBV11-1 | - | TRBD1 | ASSFPIQGGQETQY
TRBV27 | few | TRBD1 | ASSLTGQGSSYEQY
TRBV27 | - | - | ASSSPGFSRYEQY
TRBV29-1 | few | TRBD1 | SVATGSLETQY
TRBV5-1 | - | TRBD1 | ASSLTGTGVFPEAF